These T cell receptor beta chains were read from a single sample in a study of beta chain features in type 1 diabetes. Method: immunoSEQ multiplex PCR; TCRdb's copy keeps in-frame clones and lacks some. The repertoire has fewer than 400,000 clones, less than 9.5% of them found once; the top ten carry around 0.44%. The specimen was central memory CD4+ T cells from blood. These receptors all come from a young woman in good health. Each CDR3 is given with its conserved first and last residue. Each record gives: J gene, D gene, clone size, V gene, CDR3 protein, CDR3 DNA. D genes are given only for firm matches. Clone size is stated in some rows and not others, as once, few, many or a class when expanded.

TRBJ2-7,.,few,TRBV9,CASSVSEGSSYEQYF,TGTGCCAGCAGCGTATCTGAGGGCAGTTCCTACGAGCAGTACTTC
TRBJ2-1,.,few,TRBV6-6,CASSTDGYNEQFF,TGTGCCAGCAGTACGGACGGATACAATGAGCAGTTCTTC
TRBJ2-1,.,few,TRBV7-6,CASSLRAGPPGNNEQFF,TGTGCCAGCAGCTTAAGAGCGGGCCCTCCCGGGAACAATGAGCAGTTCTTC
TRBJ1-5,.,few,TRBV5-8,CASSLGTSLGVQPQHF,TGTGCCAGCAGCTTGGGGACATCCTTGGGGGTACAGCCCCAGCATTTT
TRBJ2-5,.,few,TRBV28,CASSRTSTETQYF,TGTGCCAGCAGTAGGACTTCGACGGAGACCCAGTACTTC
TRBJ2-3,TRBD1,many,TRBV15,CATSLMQGAGTDTQYF,TGTGCCACCAGCCTCATGCAGGGGGCCGGCACAGATACGCAGTATTTT
TRBJ2-3,.,.,TRBV25-1,CASSANTDTQYF,TGTGCCAGCTCCGCCAACACAGATACGCAGTATTTT
TRBJ2-7,.,.,TRBV7-6,CASSPGTGAYEQYF,TGTGCCAGCAGCCCCGGGACGGGAGCCTACGAGCAGTACTTC
TRBJ2-5,TRBD1,few,TRBV29-1,CSFSGTGETQYF,TGCAGCTTTTCCGGGACAGGAGAGACCCAGTACTTC
TRBJ1-1,.,.,TRBV7-2,CASSLVGDTEAFF,TGTGCCAGCAGCTTAGTGGGCGACACTGAAGCTTTCTTT
TRBJ2-2,TRBD1,few,TRBV19,CASSWTGRYGGELFF,TGTGCCAGTAGTTGGACAGGGCGGTACGGCGGGGAGCTGTTTTTT
TRBJ2-1,TRBD1,few,TRBV5-1,CASSSRGTGDYNEQFF,TGCGCCAGCAGCTCTAGAGGGACAGGGGACTACAATGAGCAGTTCTTC
TRBJ2-1,.,few,TRBV11-1,CASSLDGYRDYNEQFF,TGTGCCAGCAGCTTAGACGGATACAGGGATTACAATGAGCAGTTCTTC
TRBJ2-1,TRBD1,few,TRBV7-2,CASSSAGQGNEQFF,TGTGCCAGCAGCTCAGCGGGACAGGGTAATGAGCAGTTCTTC
TRBJ1-2,.,.,TRBV29-1,CSVDLNRLGYTF,TGCAGCGTCGACCTTAACAGGTTGGGCTACACCTTC
TRBJ2-3,.,.,TRBV28,CASSLVSRNTQYF,TGTGCCAGCAGTTTGGTTTCTCGAAATACGCAGTATTTT
TRBJ2-5,.,many,TRBV5-1,CASSLGGGTQETQYF,TGCGCCAGCAGCTTGGGTGGAGGTACTCAAGAGACCCAGTACTTC
TRBJ1-2,.,few,TRBV18,CASSPPRRDYGYTF,TGTGCCAGCTCACCACCTAGGAGAGACTATGGCTACACCTTC
TRBJ2-3,TRBD2,.,TRBV5-1,CASRTGEGGPDTQYF,TGCGCCAGCCGGACGGGGGAGGGCGGCCCAGATACGCAGTATTTT
TRBJ2-6,.,.,TRBV19,CASEPRGGGANVLTF,TGTGCCAGTGAACCCCGGGGAGGTGGGGCCAACGTCCTGACTTTC
TRBJ2-5,TRBD2,once,TRBV5-4,CASSWGLVAGGPQETQYF,TGTGCCAGCAGCTGGGGGCTTGTGGCGGGAGGGCCTCAAGAGACCCAGTACTTC
TRBJ2-5,TRBD1,few,TRBV5-1,CASSLRGQRAETQYF,TGCGCCAGCAGCCTCAGGGGACAGAGAGCAGAGACCCAGTACTTC
TRBJ1-5,.,.,TRBV10-3,CAISESNQPQHF,TGTGCCATCAGTGAGTCGAATCAGCCCCAGCATTTT
TRBJ2-3,.,.,TRBV18,CASSTLSTDTQYF,TGTGCCAGCTCAACCCTTAGCACAGATACGCAGTATTTT
TRBJ2-3,.,.,TRBV2,CASSVTFTDTQYF,TGTGCCAGCAGTGTAACTTTCACAGATACGCAGTATTTT
TRBJ1-4,.,.,TRBV2,CASRPGAAEKLFF,TGTGCCAGCAGGCCAGGGGCAGCTGAAAAACTGTTTTTT
TRBJ2-3,TRBD2,few,TRBV6-4,CASSPTPGGPTDTQYF,TGTGCCAGCAGTCCCACCCCGGGAGGGCCGACAGATACGCAGTATTTT
TRBJ2-3,.,few,TRBV9,CASSVTQTRDTQYF,TGTGCCAGCAGCGTCACTCAGACCCGTGATACGCAGTATTTT
TRBJ2-7,TRBD2,few,TRBV7-2,CASSFLAGRHEQYF,TGTGCCAGCAGCTTCCTAGCGGGTCGCCACGAGCAGTACTTC
TRBJ1-5,TRBD1,.,TRBV28,CASSLFAGQGARGSQHF,TGTGCCAGCAGTTTATTCGCCGGGCAGGGGGCGAGGGGGTCCCAGCATTTT
TRBJ1-1,.,few,TRBV15,CATSRDRMGGTSSRAEAFF,TGTGCCACCAGCAGAGATAGGATGGGAGGGACATCCTCCCGGGCTGAAGCTTTCTTT
TRBJ2-1,TRBD2,.,TRBV7-9,CASSPFRGTSRFNEQFF,TGTGCCAGCAGCCCCTTCCGCGGGACTAGCCGTTTCAATGAGCAGTTCTTC
TRBJ1-2,.,.,TRBV19,CASSTEFGSYGYTF,TGTGCCAGTAGCACTGAATTTGGATCCTATGGCTACACCTTC
TRBJ1-4,.,many,TRBV7-8,CASSSRPINEKLFF,TGTGCCAGCAGCAGTAGACCGATTAATGAAAAACTGTTTTTT
TRBJ1-3,.,few,TRBV7-2,CASSRGRLSSGNTIYF,TGTGCCAGCAGCAGGGGCAGGCTAAGCTCTGGAAACACCATATATTTT
TRBJ1-1,.,.,TRBV27,CASSLQGRTEAFF,TGTGCCAGCAGTTTACAGGGTCGGACTGAAGCTTTCTTT
TRBJ1-1,.,few,TRBV14,CASSQGTNTEAFF,TGTGCCAGCAGCCAAGGAACGAACACTGAAGCTTTCTTT
TRBJ2-7,TRBD2,few,TRBV4-2,CASSSIAGAPHEQYF,TGTGCCAGCAGCTCGATAGCGGGAGCTCCCCACGAGCAGTACTTC
TRBJ2-5,TRBD1,once,TRBV4-1,CASSRGQGGETQYF,TGCGCCAGCAGCCGAGGACAGGGCGGGGAGACCCAGTACTTC
TRBJ1-2,.,.,TRBV28,CASSFEGDGYTF,TGTGCCAGCAGTTTTGAAGGGGATGGCTACACCTTC
TRBJ1-1,.,few,TRBV10-3,CAISESKGSENTEAFF,TGTGCCATCAGTGAGTCGAAGGGGTCAGAGAACACTGAAGCTTTCTTT
TRBJ2-2,.,.,TRBV2,CASSRRRDTGELFF,TGTGCCAGCAGTCGACGGCGGGACACCGGGGAGCTGTTTTTT
TRBJ2-5,.,.,TRBV27,CASSWRQGTLGEETQYF,TGTGCCAGCAGTTGGCGTCAGGGAACTTTAGGGGAAGAGACCCAGTACTTC
TRBJ1-1,TRBD1,few,TRBV6-5,CASRAMRGLTDEAFF,TGTGCCAGCAGAGCGATGAGGGGGCTAACAGATGAAGCTTTCTTT
TRBJ2-1,TRBD2,few,TRBV7-9,CASSLGAGANEQFF,TGTGCCAGCAGCTTGGGCGCGGGAGCGAATGAGCAGTTCTTC
TRBJ2-2,.,few,TRBV7-3,CASSPGGVDGELFF,TGTGCCAGCAGCCCTGGTGGGGTTGACGGGGAGCTGTTTTTT
TRBJ2-4,.,many,TRBV19,CASSIGSRMNIQYF,TGTGCCAGTAGTATAGGCAGCAGGATGAACATTCAGTACTTC
TRBJ2-1,TRBD1,.,TRBV4-2,CASSQPSGGRGEQFF,TGTGCCAGCAGCCAACCTTCAGGGGGACGTGGTGAGCAGTTCTTC
TRBJ2-7,.,many,TRBV7-8,CASSLAGYGEQYF,TGTGCCAGCAGCTTGGCAGGGTATGGCGAGCAGTACTTC
TRBJ2-1,TRBD1,many,TRBV5-4,CASSLAGTGVREQFF,TGTGCCAGCAGCTTGGCCGGGACAGGGGTTCGGGAGCAGTTCTTC
TRBJ2-7,TRBD1,.,TRBV27,CASSRPRTGVYEQYF,TGTGCCAGCAGTCGTCCCCGGACAGGGGTCTACGAGCAGTACTTC
TRBJ2-7,.,.,TRBV27,CASRDSSYEQYF,TGTGCCAGCAGGGACAGCTCCTACGAGCAGTACTTC
TRBJ1-5,TRBD1,few,TRBV6-1,CASSETGVQPQHF,TGTGCCAGCAGTGAGACAGGGGTTCAGCCCCAGCATTTT
TRBJ2-3,TRBD1,.,TRBV29-1,CSVVQGAPLWSDTQYF,TGCAGCGTTGTACAGGGGGCGCCCCTTTGGTCAGATACGCAGTATTTT
TRBJ2-5,.,.,TRBV27,CASSTQGGQETQYF,TGTGCCAGCAGTACTCAAGGGGGGCAAGAGACCCAGTACTTC
TRBJ2-7,TRBD2,few,TRBV4-3,CASSQVAGGPFEQYF,TGCGCCAGCAGCCAAGTAGCGGGAGGGCCGTTTGAGCAGTACTTC
TRBJ2-3,.,few,TRBV9,CASSVEDNTGADTQYF,TGTGCCAGCAGCGTAGAGGACAATACGGGAGCAGATACGCAGTATTTT
TRBJ2-2,.,few,TRBV4-3,CASSPVDSDLSDTGELFF,TGCGCCAGCAGCCCGGTGGATAGCGACCTCTCTGACACCGGGGAGCTGTTTTTT
TRBJ2-1,.,.,TRBV7-9,CASSLEGGAQFF,TGTGCCAGCAGCCTCGAAGGGGGGGCGCAGTTCTTC